The present TCR beta chain was sequenced within a study of blood T cell repertoires in COVID-19. As for the study in general: Italy, Spain and the United States were the sources of the convalescent and acute COVID-19 samples. Nucleic acid was either cDNA or gDNA, and it came from T cells, B-cell-depleted T cells, or PBMCs.

The junction had 2 bases not matched to a gene; V was cut back by 5 bases and J by 2 bases. CDR3 length: 13 residues. Original analysis: Cell counts per sample came from amplifying reference gene primers. The data were produced by immunoSEQ multiplex PCR, yet TCRdb's version contains in-frame clones alone and is incomplete. V, J and clone size are those of that table, while D and trimming were read from the DNA. The repertoire includes approximately 210,000 clones, approximately 90% of them detected once, and approximately 4% sits in the top ten. The receptor's source is a human donor in a cohort sampled during active COVID-19. The sample consisted of peripheral blood. The rearrangement joins TRBV12-3 or TRBV12-4 to TRBJ2-7, with TRBD1 identical over 8 bases. CDR3 coding DNA: TGTGCCAGCAGTCTGACAGGGGCCTACGAGCAGTACTTC. This codes for CASSLTGAYEQYF.